The present TCR beta chain was sequenced within a study of OX40 agonist ivuxolimab in advanced cancers. Study overall: Every 2 weeks, patients received ivuxolimab intravenously, dosed at 0.01 to 10 mg/kg. Three patients, one with hepatocellular carcinoma and two with cutaneous melanoma, achieved partial responses.

This CDR3 is 14 amino acids long. Germline V lookup: CDR1 LNHDA, CDR2 SQIVND (reference sequence). Trimming removed 4 bases at V and 3 bases at J, with 13 bases between. Study findings and constraints: Some patients who did not respond also had low normalized T-cell clonal expansion.

With respect to this clone: The target antigen is unknown.

This table comes from immunoSEQ multiplex PCR, and its TCRdb copy is limited to in-frame clones, with some not included. The profile shows some 10,000 clones, roughly 78% of them singletons. The chain has TRBV19 and TRBJ2-7, with D perhaps matching TRBD1 (6 bases). This sample comprised CD4+ or CD8+ T cells sorted from blood, obtained in a trial of the OX40 agonist ivuxolimab. The receptor's source is an adult with an advanced solid tumor such as melanoma, head and neck, liver or kidney cancer. In DNA form, the CDR3 reads TGTGCCAGTAGTAGGGGCAGGGGATTCTACGAGCAGTACTTC. It yields the protein CASSRGRGFYEQYF.